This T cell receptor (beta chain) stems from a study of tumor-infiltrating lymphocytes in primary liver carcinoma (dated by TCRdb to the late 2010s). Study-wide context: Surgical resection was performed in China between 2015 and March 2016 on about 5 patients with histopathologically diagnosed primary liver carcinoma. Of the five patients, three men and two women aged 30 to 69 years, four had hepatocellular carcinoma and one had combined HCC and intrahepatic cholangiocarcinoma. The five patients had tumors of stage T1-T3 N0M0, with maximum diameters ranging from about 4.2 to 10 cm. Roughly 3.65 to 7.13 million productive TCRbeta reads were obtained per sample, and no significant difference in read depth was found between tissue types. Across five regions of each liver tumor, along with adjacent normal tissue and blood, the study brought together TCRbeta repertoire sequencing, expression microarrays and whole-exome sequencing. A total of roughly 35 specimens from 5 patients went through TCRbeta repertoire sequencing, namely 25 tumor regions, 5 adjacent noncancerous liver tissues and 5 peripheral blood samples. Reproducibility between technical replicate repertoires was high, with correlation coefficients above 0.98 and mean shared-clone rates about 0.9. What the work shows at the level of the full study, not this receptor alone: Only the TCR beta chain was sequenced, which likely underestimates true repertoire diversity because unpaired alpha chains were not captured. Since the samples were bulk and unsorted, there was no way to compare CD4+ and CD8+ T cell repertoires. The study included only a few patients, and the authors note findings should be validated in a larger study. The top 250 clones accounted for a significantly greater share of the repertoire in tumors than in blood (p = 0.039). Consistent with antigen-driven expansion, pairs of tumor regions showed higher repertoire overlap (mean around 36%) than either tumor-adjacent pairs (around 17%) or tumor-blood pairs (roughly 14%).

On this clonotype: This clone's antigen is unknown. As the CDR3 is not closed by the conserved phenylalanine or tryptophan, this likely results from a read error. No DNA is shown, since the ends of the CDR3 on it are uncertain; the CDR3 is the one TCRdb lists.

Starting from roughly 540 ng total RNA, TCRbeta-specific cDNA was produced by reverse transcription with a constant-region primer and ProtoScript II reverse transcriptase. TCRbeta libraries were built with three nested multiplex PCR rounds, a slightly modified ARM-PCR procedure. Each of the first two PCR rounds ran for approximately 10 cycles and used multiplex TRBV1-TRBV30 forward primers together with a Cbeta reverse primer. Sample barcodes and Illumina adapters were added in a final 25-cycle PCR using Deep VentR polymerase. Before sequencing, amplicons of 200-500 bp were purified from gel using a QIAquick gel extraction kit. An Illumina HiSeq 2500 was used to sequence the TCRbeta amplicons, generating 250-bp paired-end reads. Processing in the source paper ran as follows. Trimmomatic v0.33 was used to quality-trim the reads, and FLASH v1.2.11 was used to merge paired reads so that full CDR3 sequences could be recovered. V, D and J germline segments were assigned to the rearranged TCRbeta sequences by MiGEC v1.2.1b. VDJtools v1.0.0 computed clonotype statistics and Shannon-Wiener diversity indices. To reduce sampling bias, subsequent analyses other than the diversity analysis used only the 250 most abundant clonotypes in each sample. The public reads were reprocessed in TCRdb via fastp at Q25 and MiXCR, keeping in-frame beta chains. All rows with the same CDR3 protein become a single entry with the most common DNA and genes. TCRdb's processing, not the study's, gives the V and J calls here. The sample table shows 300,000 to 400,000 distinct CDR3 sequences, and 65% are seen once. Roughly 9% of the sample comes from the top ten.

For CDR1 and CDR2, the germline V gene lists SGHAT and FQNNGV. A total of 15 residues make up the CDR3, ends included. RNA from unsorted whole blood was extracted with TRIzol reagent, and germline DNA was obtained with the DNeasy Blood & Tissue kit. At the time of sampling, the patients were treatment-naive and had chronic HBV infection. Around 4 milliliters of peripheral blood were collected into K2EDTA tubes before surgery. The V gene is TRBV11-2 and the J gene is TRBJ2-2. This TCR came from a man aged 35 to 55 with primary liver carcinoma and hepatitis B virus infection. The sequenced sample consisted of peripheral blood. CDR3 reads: CASSLDPLNTGELVL.